This T cell receptor (beta chain) came from a study of shared clonotypes between healthy human individuals. Overall study context: Ranging from 18 to 49 in age, donors were a couple of women and a few men.

Overall study findings and caveats: Estimated richness was generally greater in naive than memory subsets.

Using approximately 190 ng DNA, tens of thousands of T cell genomes, the sorted-subset replicate PCRs were run. TCRdb's copy holds only in-frame clones and misses some; the assay was immunoSEQ multiplex PCR. This table holds 150,000 to 200,000 clones, about 66% found once. The germline CDR1 and CDR2 sequences are LNHDA and SQIVND (reference sequence). V was clipped by 6 bases and J by 0 bases, with 11 bases between them. The CDR3 extends over 14 amino acids. This clone came up a few times. Its antigen is not identified. Sequencing input: memory CD4+ T cells sorted from blood. Indicated subset: CD45RA-negative fraction. This rearrangement joins TRBV19 to TRBJ1-2; D may be TRBD1 (6 bases). The sequence was collected from a man aged 30 to 45 in good health. CDR3 region: CASRTQGTNYGYTF. In nucleotides, the CDR3 is TGTGCCAGTAGGACCCAGGGGACTAACTATGGCTACACCTTC.